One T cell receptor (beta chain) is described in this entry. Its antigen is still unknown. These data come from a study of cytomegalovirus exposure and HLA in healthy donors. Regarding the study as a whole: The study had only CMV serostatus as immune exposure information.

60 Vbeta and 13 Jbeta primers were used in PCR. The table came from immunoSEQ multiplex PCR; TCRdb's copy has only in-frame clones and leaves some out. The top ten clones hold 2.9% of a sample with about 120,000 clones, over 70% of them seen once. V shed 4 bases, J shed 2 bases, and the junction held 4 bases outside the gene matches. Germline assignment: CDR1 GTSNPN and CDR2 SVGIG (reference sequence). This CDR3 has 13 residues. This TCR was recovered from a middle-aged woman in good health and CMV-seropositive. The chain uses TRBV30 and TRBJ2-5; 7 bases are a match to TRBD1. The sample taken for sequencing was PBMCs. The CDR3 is CAWNRGVQETQYF. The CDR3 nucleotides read TGTGCCTGGAACAGGGGAGTTCAAGAGACCCAGTACTTC.